The clone carrying this T cell receptor beta chain was counted a single time. Second-dose recipients at about 4 or about 12 weeks were treated as one pooled group. This record comes from a study of T cell responses to AZD1222 COVID-19 vaccine. J lost 7 bases, V lost 4 bases, and 19 bases had no gene match. There are 18 residues in the CDR3. Germline V gives CDR1 SGHTS, CDR2 YDEGEE. Profiling relied on immunoSEQ multiplex PCR, and the TCRdb table lists in-frame clones only, not all of them. In the table there are tens of thousands of clones, about three quarters of which are singletons. The sequence derives from an adult who received the AZD1222 COVID-19 vaccine. The input for sequencing was peripheral blood, taken 28 days after the second AZD1222 dose. This chain connects TRBV5-8 to TRBJ1-4, with 7 bases identical to TRBD1. CDR3: CASSPDRVRTVIGEKLFF. CDR3 bases: TGTGCCAGCAGCCCCGACAGGGTTCGGACGGTTATTGGTGAAAAACTGTTTTTT.